This T cell receptor (beta chain) stems from a study of OX40 agonist ivuxolimab in advanced cancers. Libraries were prepared by immunoSEQ multiplex PCR; TCRdb keeps only in-frame clonotypes and omits some of them. The profile covers over 35,000 clones, with 80% to 90% appearing a single time and about 4.7% taken by the ten largest. With autoimmune disease history or systemic immunosuppression, patients were excluded. This CDR3 region has 13 residues. V shed 4 bases and J shed 3 bases, with 9 bases lying between them. Germline CDR1 and CDR2: SNHLY and FYNNEI. This chain uses TRBV2 with TRBJ1-1; D remains unclear. The input for sequencing was CD4+ or CD8+ T cells sorted from blood, taken in a trial of the OX40 agonist ivuxolimab. The clonotype comes from an adult with an advanced solid tumor such as melanoma, head and neck, liver or kidney cancer. CDR3 amino acids: CASSGNGDTEAFF. DNA of the CDR3: TGTGCCAGCAGTGGGAACGGAGACACTGAAGCTTTCTTT.